This T cell receptor (beta chain) comes out of a study of blood T cell repertoires in COVID-19. About the research overall: Samples representing acute and convalescent COVID-19 were sourced from the United States, Italy and Spain. From T cells, B-cell-depleted T cells, or PBMCs came the material, which was cDNA or gDNA.

Per the authors' pipeline: Reference gene primer amplification yielded estimated nucleated cell counts. Profiling relied on immunoSEQ multiplex PCR, and the TCRdb table lists in-frame clones only, not all of them. V and J calls and clone size are given by that table; D and trimming were obtained from the DNA. The table has 150,000 or so clones, about 81% seen once; the top ten hold roughly 20%. V lost 3 bases, J lost 14 bases, and 15 bases stayed unmatched. The CDR3 has 14 residues. The germline V gene encodes CDR1 SGDLS and CDR2 YYNGEE. This clonotype was obtained from an elderly woman with acute or convalescent COVID-19. This chain uses TRBV9 with TRBJ2-3, with 7 positions matching TRBD2. The sequencing sample was made of peripheral blood. The CDR3 nucleotides are TGTGCCAGCAGCGCGACTTTTACTAGCGAAAGGAGGTATTTT. Protein sequence: CASSATFTSERRYF.